This is a list of T cell receptor beta chains from one sample in a study of immune evolution from preneoplasia to lung adenocarcinoma. The table came from immunoSEQ multiplex PCR; TCRdb's copy has only in-frame clones and leaves some out. The table lists some 6,000 clones, over 65% of them singletons. Source material: FFPE adjacent normal lung tissue. These receptor sequences come from a person aged 65 to 85 with lung adenocarcinoma. The CDR3 runs from the conserved cysteine through the conserved F or W. The order of the fields is clone size, J gene, V gene, D gene, CDR3 protein, CDR3 DNA. The D gene is left open where the match is weak. Size is stated for part of the rows, as once, few or many counts, or as a class when the clone is expanded.

- TRBJ2-7 TRBV11-3 TRBD1 CASSHSDRANYEQYF TGTGCCAGCAGCCACTCGGACAGGGCAAACTACGAGCAGTACTTC
once TRBJ2-1 TRBV4-2 - CASSQDLVTDGSYNEQFF TGTGCCAGCAGCCAGGATCTGGTCACGGACGGCTCCTACAATGAGCAGTTCTTC
- TRBJ2-1 TRBV5-1 - CASSFGGKNEQFF TGCGCCAGCAGCTTCGGGGGTAAAAATGAGCAGTTCTTC
- TRBJ2-6 TRBV11-2 - CASSLDQGLYVSGANVLTF TGTGCCAGCAGCTTAGATCAGGGCTTGTATGTTAGTGGGGCCAACGTCCTGACTTTC
- TRBJ1-2 TRBV30 - CAWSRGSDYGYTF TGTGCCTGGAGTAGGGGCAGCGACTATGGCTACACCTTC
- TRBJ1-5 TRBV27 - CASSSGGGPQHF TGTGCCAGCAGTTCGGGCGGCGGGCCCCAGCATTTT
- TRBJ2-2 TRBV19 TRBD1 CASRPRGQGADTGELFF TGTGCCAGTAGGCCTCGCGGACAGGGGGCGGACACCGGGGAGCTGTTTTTT
- TRBJ2-1 TRBV30 TRBD1 CAWSTGQGTINEQFF TGTGCCTGGAGTACTGGACAGGGGACCATTAACGAGCAGTTCTTC
- TRBJ2-5 TRBV5-6 - CASSGRWGETQYF TGTGCCAGCAGCGGGAGGTGGGGAGAGACCCAGTACTTC
- TRBJ1-2 TRBV7-6 - CASSLDFRDGYTF TGTGCCAGCAGCTTAGATTTTCGGGATGGCTACACCTTC
- TRBJ2-5 TRBV6-5 - CASSYGGVKTQYF TGTGCCAGCAGTTACGGCGGGGTGAAGACCCAGTACTTC
- TRBJ1-2 TRBV28 - CASRGRLLIYGYTF TGTGCCAGTCGGGGCAGGCTACTAATCTATGGCTACACCTTC
- TRBJ1-1 TRBV28 - CASRPSTGGAFF TGTGCCAGCAGGCCCAGCACCGGGGGAGCTTTCTTT
- TRBJ2-7 TRBV5-1 - CASSLSPRGTDEQYF TGCGCCAGCAGCTTGAGTCCAAGGGGGACCGACGAGCAGTACTTC
- TRBJ1-2 TRBV15 - CATSRDLGGNRKYTF TGTGCCACCAGCAGAGATCTGGGGGGTAACAGGAAATACACCTTC
- TRBJ2-7 TRBV10-3 TRBD1 CAINPGQGYEQYF TGTGCCATCAACCCGGGACAGGGGTACGAGCAGTACTTC
- TRBJ2-7 TRBV2 TRBD2 CASSSGRGYEQYF TGTGCCAGCAGTAGCGGGAGAGGCTACGAGCAGTACTTC
- TRBJ2-7 TRBV9 TRBD2 CASSVTWEGREQYF TGTGCCAGCAGCGTTACATGGGAGGGACGAGAGCAGTACTTC
- TRBJ2-7 TRBV18 - CASSPGSGNYEQYF TGTGCCAGCTCACCAGGGTCCGGGAACTACGAGCAGTACTTC
- TRBJ1-3 TRBV4-2 - CASSQDPRGSGNTIYF TGTGCCAGCAGCCAAGATCCGCGAGGCTCTGGAAACACCATATATTTT
- TRBJ1-2 TRBV7-9 - CASSLDSEFRYGYTF TGTGCCAGCAGCTTAGACTCAGAATTTCGCTATGGCTACACCTTC
- TRBJ1-4 TRBV19 - CASSNGPRELFF TGTGCCAGTAGTAACGGGCCGAGAGAACTGTTTTTT
- TRBJ1-1 TRBV18 - CASSPAGDTEAFF TGTGCCAGCTCTCCCGCGGGCGACACTGAAGCTTTCTTT
- TRBJ2-1 TRBV27 - CASSPRGAHNEQFF TGTGCCAGCAGTCCTCGGGGGGCCCACAATGAGCAGTTCTTC
- TRBJ1-2 TRBV6-4 TRBD1 CASSAVTGADGYTF TGTGCCAGCAGTGCCGTGACAGGGGCAGATGGCTACACCTTC
- TRBJ1-2 TRBV6-6 - CASSYSPGGVNYGYTF TGTGCCAGCAGTTACTCTCCAGGCGGGGTAAACTATGGCTACACCTTC
once TRBJ2-7 TRBV4-1 - CASSLLVLYEQYF TGCGCCAGCAGCCTCCTAGTGCTCTACGAGCAGTACTTC
- TRBJ1-2 TRBV19 TRBD1 CASSEGTGPVIYGYTF TGTGCCAGTAGTGAGGGGACAGGTCCCGTTATCTATGGCTACACCTTC
- TRBJ1-3 TRBV14 - CASSRTFSGNTIYF TGTGCCAGCAGTCGAACGTTCTCTGGAAACACCATATATTTT
- TRBJ2-7 TRBV30 - CAWSPPVGPYEQYF TGTGCCTGGAGTCCCCCAGTCGGACCCTACGAGCAGTACTTC
- TRBJ2-1 TRBV6-5 TRBD2 CASSYSPSGGPNEQFF TGTGCCAGCAGTTACTCTCCAAGCGGGGGGCCCAATGAGCAGTTCTTC
few TRBJ2-3 TRBV5-6 TRBD2 CASGSAGGPRGADTQYF TGTGCCAGCGGGTCAGCGGGAGGGCCCCGAGGCGCAGATACGCAGTATTTT
- TRBJ2-2 TRBV11-2 - CASSLVVGVAGELFF TGTGCCAGCAGCTTAGTCGTTGGGGTTGCCGGGGAGCTGTTTTTT
- TRBJ2-5 TRBV27 - CASSLEGTARETQYF TGTGCCAGCAGTTTGGAGGGAACCGCTAGGGAGACCCAGTACTTC
- TRBJ1-2 TRBV27 - CASSLKGRDGYTF TGTGCCAGCAGTTTAAAAGGGAGGGACGGCTACACCTTC
- TRBJ1-1 TRBV7-9 - CASSPGGSRITEAFF TGTGCCAGCAGCCCGGGGGGCTCCAGGATCACTGAAGCTTTCTTT